This TCR beta chain derives from a study of blood T cell repertoires in COVID-19. On the study more broadly: Sites in the United States, Italy and Spain provided acute and convalescent COVID-19 samples. T cells, B-cell-depleted T cells, or PBMCs supplied cDNA or gDNA.

Enrolment of Seattle patients took place during active infection, and they were followed longitudinally. The germline CDR1 and CDR2 sequences are MGHRA and YSYEKL. This CDR3 is built from 15 residues. V was cut by 0 bases and J by 1 base, with 9 bases left in between. As handled by the study authors: It was from reference gene primer amplification that nucleated cell counts were estimated. The data were produced by immunoSEQ multiplex PCR, yet TCRdb's version contains in-frame clones alone and is incomplete. V and J calls and clone size are given by that table; D and trimming were obtained from the DNA. The sample holds over 150,000 clones, 88% seen once.

The receptor's source is a man aged 50 to 59 with COVID-19, enrolled during active disease. The material sequenced was peripheral blood. V is TRBV4-1 and J is TRBJ1-2; D call uncertain. This CDR3 reads CASSQDGRLNYGYTF. For the CDR3, the DNA is TGCGCCAGCAGCCAAGATGGCAGGCTTAACTATGGCTACACCTTC.